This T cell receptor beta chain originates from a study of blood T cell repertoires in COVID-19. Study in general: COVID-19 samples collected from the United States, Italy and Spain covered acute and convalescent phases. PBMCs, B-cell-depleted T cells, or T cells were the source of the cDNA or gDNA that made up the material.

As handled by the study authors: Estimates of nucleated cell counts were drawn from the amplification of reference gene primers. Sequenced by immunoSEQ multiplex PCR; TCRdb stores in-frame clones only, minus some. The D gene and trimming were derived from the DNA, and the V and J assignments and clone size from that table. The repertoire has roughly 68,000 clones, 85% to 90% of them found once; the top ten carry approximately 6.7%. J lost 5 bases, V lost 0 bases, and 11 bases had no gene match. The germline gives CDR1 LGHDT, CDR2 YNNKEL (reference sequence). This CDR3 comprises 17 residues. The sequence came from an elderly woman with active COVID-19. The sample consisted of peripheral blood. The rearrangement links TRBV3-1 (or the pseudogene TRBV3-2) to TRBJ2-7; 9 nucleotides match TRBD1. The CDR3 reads CASSQEAPGTGWNEQYF. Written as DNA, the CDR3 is TGTGCCAGCAGCCAAGAAGCTCCCGGGACAGGGTGGAACGAGCAGTACTTC.